This TCR beta chain was sequenced for a study of blood T cells in healthy people across ages. Overall study context: Roughly one uniquely barcoded beta molecule per two T cells was captured.

A J-beta primer mix and a sample-barcoded 5' primer were used in a second PCR of about 7 to 12 cycles. The template-switch adaptor, which had 12 random nucleotides, put a tag on each cDNA molecule. TCRdb fed the 5' RACE reads into MiXCR, producing one record per CDR3 protein. The sample has roughly 680,000 distinct CDR3 sequences, 21% seen once; the top ten hold under 4%. As regards this clonotype: Antigen: not known.

Whole-study results and caveats: Diversity of TCR beta correlated strongly with naive T cell percentage.

This CDR3 spans 14 amino acids. CDR1 is SGHRS and CDR2 is YFSETQ in the germline V gene. The V gene lost 3 bases and the J gene lost 8 bases, with 14 bases spanning the gap. Healthy Caucasian individuals from Russia aged about 6 to 90 served as donors. This chain links TRBV5-1 with TRBJ2-2; no clear D gene. The sequenced sample consisted of blood. The sequence was obtained from a man in his 70s in good health. CDR3 sequence: CASSSATRSGELFF. As DNA, the CDR3 is TGCGCCAGCAGCTCCGCTACGAGATCAGGGGAGCTGTTTTTT.